This T cell receptor (beta chain) came from a study of radiotherapy plus CTLA-4 blockade in lung cancer. The V segment lost 3 bases and the J segment 6 bases; nucleotides outside the gene matches: 2. Germline V lookup: CDR1 SGHRS, CDR2 YFSETQ. The CDR3 is 12 residues long. Assay used: immunoSEQ multiplex PCR; TCRdb lists only in-frame clones, some missing. The profile shows about 95,000 clones, about four fifths of them singletons. The rearrangement uses TRBV5-1 and TRBJ1-1; 7 nucleotides align to TRBD1. The sample consisted of peripheral blood, taken from a patient treated with radiotherapy plus ipilimumab. The receptor comes from a human donor with non-small cell lung cancer who had stable disease on radiotherapy plus ipilimumab. CDR3 DNA sequence: TGCGCCAGCAGCTCAGACAGGGCTGAAGCTTTCTTT. This codes for CASSSDRAEAFF.